The source of this T cell receptor (beta chain) is a study of blood T cell repertoires in COVID-19 (dated by TCRdb to the early 2020s). For the study in its entirety: The collaborator samples originated in the United States, Italy and Spain and spanned the acute and convalescent phases of COVID-19. The prospective study material was composed of cDNA or gDNA derived from T cells, B-cell-depleted T cells, or PBMCs. Deeply sampled blood TCRbeta repertoires from subjects exposed to, actively infected with, or recovered from COVID-19 were included in the dataset. A freely available public database, intended as a resource for researchers studying the immune response to SARS-CoV-2, is where the repertoires were released. The samples were drawn from two sources: the first 160 participants of the ongoing ImmuneRACE study, and 1,000 to 1,500 subjects contributed by 6 global collaborators. The sample metadata nearly always contained a de-identified subject ID, COVID-19 status, age in years and sex. Where available, HLA class I and class II types were taken from metadata supplied by the sample provider and were not determined by assay-based typing.

Concerning this clone itself: Its target antigen remains unknown. Per-base quality was not reported, and no clone a single base away is much larger than it.

Each collaborating institution followed its own protocols to collect whole blood in K2EDTA tubes. For TCRbeta analysis, collaborators shipped samples as frozen whole blood, isolated PBMCs, or DNA extracted from either of those sample types. TCRbeta CDR3 regions were amplified from genomic DNA by means of the immunoSEQ Assay, a bias-controlled multiplex PCR. The original methods were these. The number of nucleated cells in each sample was estimated from the amplification of reference gene primers within the assay. To quantify the absolute abundance of each unique TCRbeta CDR3 rearrangement, sequence reads were collapsed and filtered. For each sample, productive Simpson clonality was calculated by taking the square root of Simpson's diversity index across productive rearrangements. Imported from immuneACCESS, the table was reduced by TCRdb to in-frame sequences with V and J called. These copies leave out some clones; in studies compared against another copy, an unresolved V gene accounts for under half, and the cause of the remainder is not known. V and J calls and clone size are as listed in that table; D and trimming were resolved from the DNA. This sample comprises some 160,000 clones, roughly 93% of them detected only once. The ten biggest clones cover 2% to 3% of the sample.

Results the study describes overall, beyond this receptor: Clinical and demographic metadata were provided uncurated, with the amount varying by source and participant.

The CDR3 sequence holds 15 residues, the cysteine and phenylalanine included. The read is trimmed to its CDR3 DNA, 45 bases read in frame from base 1. Looking up the germline V gene (reference sequence) yields CDR1 WNHNN and CDR2 SYGVQD. At the junction V is shortened by 6 bases and J by 4 bases; bases outside the gene matches: 10. Sequences were obtained from peripheral blood. The V and J segments used are TRBV10-1 and TRBJ1-1, with 8 bases aligning to TRBD1. This clonotype was sampled from a man aged 18-30 years with acute or convalescent COVID-19. The CDR3 protein sequence reads: CASSGQGGSGTEAFF. Read as DNA, the sequence is TGCGCCAGCAGCGGACAGGGTGGGTCTGGCACTGAAGCTTTCTTT.